This record looks at one T cell receptor (beta chain) sequence and its context. After removal of 10 bases from V and 0 bases from J, the junction contained 5 bases not matched to a gene. The germline gives CDR1 MDHEN, CDR2 SYDVKM. The length of the CDR3 is 14 residues. The data derive from a study of blood T cell repertoires in COVID-19. At the level of the study: Researchers got acute and convalescent COVID-19 samples from the United States, Italy and Spain. From T cells, B-cell-depleted T cells, or PBMCs came the material, which was cDNA or gDNA.

Original processing methods: Amplified reference gene primers provided the basis for estimating nucleated cell counts. The repertoire was sequenced with immunoSEQ multiplex PCR; TCRdb's copy has only in-frame clones and lacks some. V, J and clone size reflect that table, while D and trimming were determined from the DNA. The sample carries under 200,000 clones, around 90% recorded once. The source is a man aged 55-75 years with COVID-19, enrolled during active disease. Specimen: peripheral blood. The chain uses TRBV28 and TRBJ2-2, with 7 bases that match TRBD1. The CDR3 nucleotides read TGTGCCACCCCCAGGGGGACGAACACCGGGGAGCTGTTTTTT. Protein: CATPRGTNTGELFF.